This entry is about one T cell receptor (beta chain). Each CDR3 protein gets one entry after TCRdb re-called the 5' RACE reads with MiXCR. Of hundreds of thousands of distinct CDR3 sequences in the sample, about 20% are singletons; the top ten hold roughly 9.1%. This entry belongs to a study of T-cell memory formation after mild COVID-19. CDR3 length equals 14 residues. Germline CDR1 is SGHTA and CDR2 is FQGNSA. V shed 5 bases, J shed 7 bases, and the junction held 6 bases outside the gene matches. The V and J genes are TRBV7-2 and TRBJ1-1; 11 bases agree with TRBD1. The source is an adult woman who had mild COVID-19 (a few samples of this study predate the infection). Cell type and time point are not known. Specimen: PBMCs or a T cell subset sorted from them (not recorded which). The CDR3, as DNA: TGTGCCAGCAGCCCGGACAGGGGGCATATTGAAGCTTTCTTT. Protein: CASSPDRGHIEAFF.